This paragraph covers one T cell receptor (beta chain) sequence. These data are taken from a study of blood T cell repertoires in COVID-19. Background on the study: Sample material is recorded as cDNA or gDNA derived from T cells, B-cell-depleted T cells, or PBMCs.

The CDR3 runs to 16 residues. V was pared by 5 bases and J by 5 bases, with 11 bases of the junction left unmatched. Germline CDR1 PRHDT, CDR2 FYEKMQ (reference sequence). This table comes from immunoSEQ multiplex PCR, and its TCRdb copy is limited to in-frame clones, with some not included. Of approximately 230,000 clones listed, 70% to 90% are singletons. The chain links TRBV13 to TRBJ2-5; TRBD2 matches 10 bases. Sequenced: peripheral blood. This sequence was found in a man younger than 30 with active or convalescent COVID-19. The CDR3 nucleotides read TGTGCCAGCAGCCGATACCGAGCGGGAGGGGTGGAGACCCAGTACTTC. Encoded protein: CASSRYRAGGVETQYF.